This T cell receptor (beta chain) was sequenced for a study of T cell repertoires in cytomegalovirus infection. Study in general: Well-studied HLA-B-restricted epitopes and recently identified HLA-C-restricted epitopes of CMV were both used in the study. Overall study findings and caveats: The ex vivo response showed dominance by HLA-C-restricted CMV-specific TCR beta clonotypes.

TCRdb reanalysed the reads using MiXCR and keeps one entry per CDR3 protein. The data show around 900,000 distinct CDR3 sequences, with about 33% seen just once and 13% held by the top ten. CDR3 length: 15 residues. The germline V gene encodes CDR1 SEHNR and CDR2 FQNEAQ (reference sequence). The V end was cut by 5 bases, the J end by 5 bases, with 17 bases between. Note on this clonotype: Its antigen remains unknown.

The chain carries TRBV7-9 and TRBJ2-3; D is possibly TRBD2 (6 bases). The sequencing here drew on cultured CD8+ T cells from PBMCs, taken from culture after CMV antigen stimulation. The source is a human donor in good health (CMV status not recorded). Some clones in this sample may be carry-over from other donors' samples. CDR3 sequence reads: CASSQLTSGRDTQYF. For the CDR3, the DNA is TGTGCCAGCAGCCAACTGACTAGTGGAAGAGATACGCAGTATTTT.